Below are 14 T cell receptor beta chains sequenced from a single sample in a study of T cells of healthy individuals. TCRdb used MiXCR to reprocess the 5' RACE reads, holding one entry per CDR3 protein. Among around 98,000 distinct CDR3 sequences listed, around 17% were seen once. The receptors were gathered from a human donor in good health.

This chain joins TRBV28 and TRBJ2-7, with D perhaps being TRBD1 or TRBD2 (5 bases each). Germline V gene sequence: CDR1 MDHEN, CDR2 SYDVKM. The CDR3 loop spans 14 amino acids. The germline V and J ends were trimmed by 2 bases and 2 bases, with 10 bases remaining between them. The CDR3 DNA is TGTGCCAGCAGTTTACCCCTGGGGGCCTACGAGCAGTACTTC. Its translation: CASSLPLGAYEQYF.

This clonotype was found a few times. The V gene is TRBV15, the J gene TRBJ2-3, with 11 nucleotides matching TRBD2. This CDR3 is 19 amino acids long. From germline, CDR1 is LNHNV and CDR2 YYDKDF (reference sequence). V gave up 3 bases and J gave up 0 bases; unmatched junction bases: 11. CDR3: CATSRLRSASGRSTDTQYF. The CDR3 bases are TGTGCCACCAGCAGGCTCCGTTCGGCTAGCGGGAGGAGCACAGATACGCAGTATTTT. Drawing the rest from reference TRBV15 and TRBJ2-3, the complete variable domain is DAMVIQNPRYQVTQFGKPVTLSCSQTLNHNVMYWYQQKSSQAPKLLFHYYDKDFNNEADTPDNFQSRRPNTSFCFLDIRSPGLGDTAMYLCATSRLRSASGRSTDTQYFGPGTRLTVL.

V gene TRBV7-6 combines with J gene TRBJ1-3; D might be TRBD1 (5 bases). Trimming removed 1 base from V and 1 base from J, with 8 bases in between. This CDR3 has 15 amino acids. CDR1 and CDR2 (germline): SGHVS, FNYEAQ. The CDR3 reads CASSLVGESGNTIYF. CDR3 nucleotide sequence: TGTGCCAGCAGCTTAGTGGGGGAGTCTGGAAACACCATATATTTT.

The CDR3 nucleotides are TGTGCCAGCGGAGGGACTAGCGAGCAGTTGCAGTATTTT. Its protein product is CASGGTSEQLQYF. This chain connects TRBV2 to TRBJ2-3, with 10 bases that match TRBD2. J lost 11 bases, V lost 8 bases, and 10 bases had no gene match. The CDR3 length is 13 residues. The germline V gene encodes CDR1 SNHLY and CDR2 FYNNEI. The variable domain in full, completed from reference TRBV2 and TRBJ2-3, reads EPEVTQTPSHQVTQMGQEVILRCVPISNHLYFYWYRQILGQKVEFLVSFYNNEISEKSEIFDDQFSVERPDGSNFTLKIRSTKLEDSAMYFCASGGTSEQLQYFGPGTRLTVL.

The J gene is TRBJ2-2, the V gene TRBV28; D is tentatively TRBD1 or TRBD2 (7 bases each). Germline CDR1 reads MDHEN; CDR2 reads SYDVKM. This CDR3 is 16 amino acids long. The V end was cut by 1 base, the J end by 3 bases, with 12 bases between. CDR3 in amino acids: CASSLLAGGDTGELFF. Here the CDR3 DNA reads TGTGCCAGCAGTTTATTGGCAGGGGGGGACACCGGGGAGCTGTTTTTT. The full variable domain, in which reference TRBV28 and TRBJ2-2 provide the parts outside the CDR3, is DVKVTQSSRYLVKRTGEKVFLECVQDMDHENMFWYRQDPGLGLRLIYFSYDVKMKEKGDIPEGYSVSREKKERFSLILESASTNQTSMYLCASSLLAGGDTGELFFGEGSRLTVL.

V gene TRBV20-1 combines with J gene TRBJ1-5; possible D gene TRBD1, 6 bases. CDR3 length: 13 residues. From germline, CDR1 is DFQATT and CDR2 SNEGSKA (reference sequence). The V gene lost 5 bases and the J gene lost 6 bases, with 14 bases spanning the gap. CDR3 bases: TGCAGTGCTGGACGGGGGGCGATTCAGCCCCAGCATTTT. It translates to CSAGRGAIQPQHF.

The chain joins TRBV7-6 to TRBJ2-5; 14 bases agree with TRBD2. With 5 bases clipped from V and 5 bases from J, the junction kept 4 bases outside the gene matches. This CDR3 spans 15 amino acids. CDR1 and CDR2 (germline): SGHVS, FNYEAQ. CDR3 amino acids: CASSPRTSGRETQYF. The CDR3, as DNA: TGTGCCAGCAGCCCGAGGACTAGCGGGAGGGAGACCCAGTACTTC. Based on the CDR3 plus reference TRBV7-6 and TRBJ2-5, the full variable domain is GAGVSQSPRYKVTKRGQDVALRCDPISGHVSLYWYRQALGQGPEFLTYFNYEAQQDKSGLPNDRFSAERPEGSISTLTIQRTEQRDSAMYRCASSPRTSGRETQYFGPGTRLLVL.

In this sample, this clonotype turned up a few times. V gene TRBV7-3 combines with J gene TRBJ1-3; perhaps TRBD1 as D (5 bases). Deletions cut 5 bases from V and 3 bases from J, with 14 bases between. The CDR3 extends over 15 amino acids. The germline CDR1 and CDR2 sequences are SGHTA and FQGTGA. This chain's CDR3 is CASSRSGTDGNTIYF. The CDR3 DNA is TGTGCCAGCAGCAGATCCGGGACGGATGGAAACACCATATATTTT.

The chain joins TRBV5-6 to TRBJ2-6; D is unclear. Trimming stripped 3 bases from V and 0 bases from J, with 7 bases between. Germline CDR1 and CDR2: SGHDT and YYEEEE. There are 15 residues in the CDR3. CDR3 bases: TGTGCCAGCAGCTCTGGGCCCTCTGGGGCCAACGTCCTGACTTTC. It is translated as CASSSGPSGANVLTF.

This clonotype has a count of ten or more. The J gene is TRBJ2-1, the V gene TRBV2; no clear D. V lost 6 bases to trimming and J lost 4 bases, with 10 bases between them. Per the germline V gene, CDR1 is SNHLY and CDR2 is FYNNEI. This CDR3 region has 13 residues. The CDR3 sequence: CASSPGLYNEQFF. As DNA, the CDR3 is TGTGCCAGCAGCCCTGGGCTGTACAATGAGCAGTTCTTC.

This clonotype came up many times. The rearrangement joins TRBV7-8 to TRBJ1-1, with 7 bases aligning to TRBD1. The CDR3 totals 15 residues. V lost 3 bases to trimming and J lost 4 bases; unmatched junction nucleotides: 8. Germline assignment: CDR1 SGHVS and CDR2 FQNEAQ. The CDR3 here is CASSFNRGWGTEAFF. The CDR3 region has the DNA TGTGCCAGCAGCTTTAACAGGGGATGGGGCACTGAAGCTTTCTTT.

This clonotype was detected ten times or more. The chain couples TRBV20-1 to TRBJ2-4; 7 bases are shared with TRBD2. Germline V gene lookup returns CDR1 DFQATT and CDR2 SNEGSKA (reference sequence). V lost 5 bases to trimming and J lost 0 bases; unmatched junction nucleotides: 10. This CDR3 is 16 amino acids long. This CDR3 reads CSADPAGRGAKNIQYF. CDR3 DNA sequence: TGCAGTGCTGATCCAGCGGGGCGTGGAGCCAAAAACATTCAGTACTTC.

This clonotype was detected many times. The rearrangement links TRBV4-2 to TRBJ2-7, with a possible D match to TRBD1 (5 bases). V dropped 1 base and J dropped 3 bases, with 7 bases sitting between them. Germline-derived CDR1 and CDR2 are LGHNA and YNFKEQ. The CDR3 runs 13 residues. CDR3 sequence (DNA): TGTGCCAGCAGCCAAGTAGGGGTCTACGAGCAGTACTTC. This translates into CASSQVGVYEQYF.

This clonotype was counted between two and nine times. This CDR3 reads CASSQEAGAFSPLHF. CDR3 bases: TGCGCCAGCAGCCAAGAGGCGGGGGCCTTTTCCCCCCTCCACTTT. This chain uses TRBV4-3 with TRBJ1-6, with a possible D match to TRBD1 (6 bases). Trimming removed 0 bases at V and 13 bases at J, with 16 bases between. There are 15 residues in the CDR3. Germline lookup yields CDR1 LGHNA and CDR2 YSLEER.